The T cell receptor beta chain under discussion was sequenced for a study of CD8 T cells in Susac syndrome. Random hexamers were used to reverse transcribe an amount of about 0.45 to 1 ug RNA. Via MiXCR, TCRdb re-called the immunoSEQ multiplex PCR reads, giving one row per CDR3 protein. The sample has hundreds of thousands of distinct CDR3 sequences; 70% to 90% are singletons. The patients who served as multiple sclerosis controls were treatment-naive and had stable or active relapsing-remitting disease that fulfilled the revised McDonald criteria. FACS was used to enrich TEMRA cells, whereas the CD8+ and CD4+ T cells were obtained by negative isolation. The TCR originated in a human donor with multiple sclerosis. Specimen: CD8+ T cells from PBMCs.

CDR3 amino acids: CASSYSPGEAFF. CDR3 sequence (DNA): TGTGCCAGCAGTTACTCCCCTGGAGAAGCTTTCTTT. The chain couples TRBV6-5 to TRBJ1-1; D ambiguous. The CDR3 contains 12 residues. Germline V gene sequence: CDR1 MNHEY, CDR2 SVGAGI. V was clipped by 0 bases and J by 8 bases, with 7 bases between them.